This T cell receptor (beta chain) was captured in a study of human T cells and chemical hapten exposure. About this clonotype: The antigen remains undetermined.

Indicated time point: patch test 1, 2 weeks after DPC sensitization. Indicated treatment: therapeutic diphenylcyclopropenone sensitization with weekly scalp DPC. Patches went on only after blood had been drawn each time. From the RACE reads, TCRdb called clonotypes with MiXCR, one entry per CDR3 protein. The repertoire holds tens of thousands of distinct CDR3 sequences, with about 7.5% as singletons. Study-level results: With regard to DPC sensitization, TCRs above 1 in 1000 frequency did not change. Counts of TCRs expanded at PT1 correlated positively with patch test score.

Trimming removed 6 bases from V and 7 bases from J, with 12 bases in between. Per germline, CDR1 ENHRY and CDR2 SYGVKD. CDR3 length equals 12 residues. This clonotype originated in a woman in her 30s with alopecia areata. Some clones in this sample may be carry-over from other donors' samples. This chain uses TRBV10-3 with TRBJ1-1; D remains ambiguous. This material consisted of whole blood, taken in connection with sensitization to the hapten diphenylcyclopropenone (DPC). The chain's CDR3 is CAISKGLDEAFF. The CDR3 DNA is TGTGCCATCAGCAAGGGTTTGGATGAAGCTTTCTTT.